The next 3 T cell receptor beta chains were all read from a single sample in a study of response to subunit inactivated influenza vaccine. MiXCR, applied by TCRdb to the RT-PCR reads, yields one record per CDR3 protein. Among over 400,000 distinct CDR3 sequences listed, 9.5% to 12% were seen once. This specimen consisted of PBMCs from blood, obtained 40 to 50 days after vaccination. Every receptor here comes from a man aged 50-59 years who received an inactivated influenza vaccine.

The chain links TRBV20-1 to TRBJ2-3; D remains ambiguous. The CDR3 contains 11 residues. From germline, CDR1 is DFQATT and CDR2 SNEGSKA (reference sequence). Deletions cut 5 bases from V and 7 bases from J, with 10 bases between. The DNA of the CDR3 is TGCAGTGCTCCTGCATCCTATACGCAGTATTTT. Translation: CSAPASYTQYF.

The DNA for the CDR3 is TGCAGCGTGGACAGGGGGCGGACTGAAGCTTTCTTT. Translated, it gives CSVDRGRTEAFF. This sequence joins TRBV29-1 and TRBJ1-1; 11 bases align to TRBD1. In germline, CDR1 is SQVTM, CDR2 ANQGSEA. The ends lost 6 bases at V and 5 bases at J; junction bases unmatched: 2. This CDR3 contains 12 residues.

This clonotype was seen a few times. The genes are TRBV24-1 and TRBJ2-3, with 15 nucleotides matching TRBD2. Germline V gene sequence: CDR1 KGHDR, CDR2 SFDVKD. The CDR3 loop spans 13 amino acids. Germline trimming cut 9 bases from V and 6 bases from J; bases unmatched to any gene: 0. The CDR3 DNA reads as TGTGCCACCGGGACTAGCGGGAGGGATACGCAGTATTTT. The encoded protein is CATGTSGRDTQYF.